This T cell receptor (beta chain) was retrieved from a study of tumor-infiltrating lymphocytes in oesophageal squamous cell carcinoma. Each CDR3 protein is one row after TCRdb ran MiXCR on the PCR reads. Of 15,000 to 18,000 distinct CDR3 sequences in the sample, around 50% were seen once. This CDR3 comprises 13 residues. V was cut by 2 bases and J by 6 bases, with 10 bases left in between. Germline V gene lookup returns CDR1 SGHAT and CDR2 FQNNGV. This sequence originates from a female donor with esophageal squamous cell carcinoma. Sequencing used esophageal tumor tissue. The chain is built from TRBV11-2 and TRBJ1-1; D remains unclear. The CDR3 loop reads CASSLFSSAEAFF. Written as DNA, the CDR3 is TGTGCCAGCAGCTTATTTAGCTCTGCTGAAGCTTTCTTT. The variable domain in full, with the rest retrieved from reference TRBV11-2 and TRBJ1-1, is EAGVAQSPRYKIIEKRQSVAFWCNPISGHATLYWYQQILGQGPKLLIQFQNNGVVDDSQLPKDRFSAERLKGVDSTLKIQPAKLEDSAVYLCASSLFSSAEAFFGQGTRLTVV.